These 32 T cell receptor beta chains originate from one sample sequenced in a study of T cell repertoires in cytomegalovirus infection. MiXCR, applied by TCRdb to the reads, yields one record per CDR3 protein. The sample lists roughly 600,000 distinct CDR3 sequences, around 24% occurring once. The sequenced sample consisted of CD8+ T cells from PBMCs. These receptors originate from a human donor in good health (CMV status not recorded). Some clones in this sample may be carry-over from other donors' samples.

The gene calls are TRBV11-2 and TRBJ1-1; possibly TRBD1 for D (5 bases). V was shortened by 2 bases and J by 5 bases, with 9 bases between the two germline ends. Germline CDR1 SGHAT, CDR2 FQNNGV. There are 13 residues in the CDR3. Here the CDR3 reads CASSLSGTTEAFF. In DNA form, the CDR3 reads TGTGCCAGCAGCTTATCCGGGACGACTGAAGCTTTCTTT.

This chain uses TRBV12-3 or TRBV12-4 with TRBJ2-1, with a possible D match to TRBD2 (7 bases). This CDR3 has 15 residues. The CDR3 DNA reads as TGTGTCACCACTAGCGACCGGGGGCTCTACAATGAGCAGTTCTTC. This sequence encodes CVTTSDRGLYNEQFF.

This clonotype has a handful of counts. In DNA form, the CDR3 reads TGTGCCAGCAGCGATTGGGACACCAAGATGAACACTGAAGCTTTCTTT. Translation gives CASSDWDTKMNTEAFF. The chain employs TRBV2 and TRBJ1-1; a weak D match, TRBD1 (6 bases). V gave up 6 bases and J gave up 0 bases, with 17 bases separating them. This CDR3 has 16 residues. Germline CDR1 reads SNHLY; CDR2 reads FYNNEI.

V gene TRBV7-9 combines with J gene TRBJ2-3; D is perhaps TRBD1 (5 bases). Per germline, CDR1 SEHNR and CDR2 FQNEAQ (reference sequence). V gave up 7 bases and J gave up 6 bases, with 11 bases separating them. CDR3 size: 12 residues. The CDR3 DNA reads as TGTGCCAGCATCGAGAACAGGGATACGCAGTATTTT. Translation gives CASIENRDTQYF.

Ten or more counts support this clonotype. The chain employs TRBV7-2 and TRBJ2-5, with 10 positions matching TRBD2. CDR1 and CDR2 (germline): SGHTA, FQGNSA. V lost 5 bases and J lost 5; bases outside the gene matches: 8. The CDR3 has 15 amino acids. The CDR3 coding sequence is TGTGCCAGCAGCCGGACTAGCGGCTCCTCGGAGACCCAGTACTTC. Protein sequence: CASSRTSGSSETQYF.

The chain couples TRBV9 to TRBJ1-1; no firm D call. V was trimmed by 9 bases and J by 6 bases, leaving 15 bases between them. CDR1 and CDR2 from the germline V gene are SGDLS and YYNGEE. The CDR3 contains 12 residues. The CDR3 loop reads CATRRFTAEAFF. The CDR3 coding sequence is TGTGCCACCCGTCGGTTTACCGCTGAAGCTTTCTTT.

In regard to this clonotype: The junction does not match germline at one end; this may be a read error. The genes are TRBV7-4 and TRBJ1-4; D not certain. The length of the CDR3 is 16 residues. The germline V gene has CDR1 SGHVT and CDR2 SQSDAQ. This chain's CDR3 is CASSFYKGLRNEELFF. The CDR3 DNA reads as TGTGCCAGCAGCTTTTATAAAGGCCTGCGTAATGAAGAACTGTTTTTT.

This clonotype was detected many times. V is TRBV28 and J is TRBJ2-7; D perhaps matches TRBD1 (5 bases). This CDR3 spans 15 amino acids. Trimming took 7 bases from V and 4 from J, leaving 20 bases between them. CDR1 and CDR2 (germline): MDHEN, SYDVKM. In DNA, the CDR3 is TGTGCCAGCAACCATGAAACAGGTTTTCCTTACGAGCAGTACTTC. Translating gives CASNHETGFPYEQYF.

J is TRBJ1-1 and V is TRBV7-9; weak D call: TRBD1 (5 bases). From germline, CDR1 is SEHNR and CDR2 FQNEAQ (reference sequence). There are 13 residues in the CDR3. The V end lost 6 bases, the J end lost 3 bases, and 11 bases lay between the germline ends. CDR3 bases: TGTGCCAGCAGGCCAGCAGGGTACACTGAAGCTTTCTTT. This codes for CASRPAGYTEAFF.

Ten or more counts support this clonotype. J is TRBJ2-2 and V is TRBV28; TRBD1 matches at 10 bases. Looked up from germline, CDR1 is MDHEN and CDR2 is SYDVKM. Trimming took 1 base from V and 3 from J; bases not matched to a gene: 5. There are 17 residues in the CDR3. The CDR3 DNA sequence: TGTGCCAGCAGTTTATCTTTGACAGGGGGCCACACCGGGGAGCTGTTTTTT. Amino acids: CASSLSLTGGHTGELFF.

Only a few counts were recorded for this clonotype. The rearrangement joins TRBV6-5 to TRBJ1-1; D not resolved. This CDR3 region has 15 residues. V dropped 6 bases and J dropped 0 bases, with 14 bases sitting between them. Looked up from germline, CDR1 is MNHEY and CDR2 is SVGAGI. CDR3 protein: CASSPPLAVNTEAFF. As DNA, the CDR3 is TGTGCCAGCAGCCCACCTCTGGCCGTGAACACTGAAGCTTTCTTT.

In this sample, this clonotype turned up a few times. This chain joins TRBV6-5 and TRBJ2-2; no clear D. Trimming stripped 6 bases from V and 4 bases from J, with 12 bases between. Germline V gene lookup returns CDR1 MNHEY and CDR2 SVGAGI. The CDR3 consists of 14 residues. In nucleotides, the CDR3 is TGTGCCAGCAGAGTTGGATTCGGCACCGGGGAGCTGTTTTTT. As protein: CASRVGFGTGELFF.

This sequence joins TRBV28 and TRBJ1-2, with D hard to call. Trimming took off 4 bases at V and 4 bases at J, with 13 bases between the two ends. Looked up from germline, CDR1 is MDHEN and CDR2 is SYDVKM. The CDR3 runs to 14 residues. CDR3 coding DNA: TGTGCCAGCAGTTCCCTCCGCGGGGTCTATGGCTACACCTTC. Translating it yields CASSSLRGVYGYTF.

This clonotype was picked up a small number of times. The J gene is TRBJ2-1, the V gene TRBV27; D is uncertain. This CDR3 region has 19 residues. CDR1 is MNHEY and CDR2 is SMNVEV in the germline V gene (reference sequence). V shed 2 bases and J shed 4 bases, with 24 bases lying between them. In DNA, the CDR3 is TGTGCCAGCAGTTTAGACGGGTTAGTTGGCGACCCTTTATACAATGAGCAGTTCTTC. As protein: CASSLDGLVGDPLYNEQFF.

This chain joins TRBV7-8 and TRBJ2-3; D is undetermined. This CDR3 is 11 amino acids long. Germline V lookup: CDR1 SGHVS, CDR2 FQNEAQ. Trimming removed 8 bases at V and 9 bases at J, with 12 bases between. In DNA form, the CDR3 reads TGTGCCAGCCCCGGCCCGGACACGCAGTATTTT. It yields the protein CASPGPDTQYF.

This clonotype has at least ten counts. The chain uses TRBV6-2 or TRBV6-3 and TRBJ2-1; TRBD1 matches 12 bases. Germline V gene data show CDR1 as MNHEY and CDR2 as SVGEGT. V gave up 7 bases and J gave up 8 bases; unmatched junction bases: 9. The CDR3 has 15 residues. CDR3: CASTLRDRGLDEQFF. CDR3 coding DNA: TGTGCCAGCACCCTCCGGGACAGGGGGCTCGATGAGCAGTTCTTC.

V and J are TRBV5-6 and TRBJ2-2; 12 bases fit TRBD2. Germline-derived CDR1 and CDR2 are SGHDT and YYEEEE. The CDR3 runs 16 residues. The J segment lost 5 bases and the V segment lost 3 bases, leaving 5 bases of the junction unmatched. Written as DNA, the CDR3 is TGTGCCAGCAGCTGGGGGACTAGCGGGTGGACCGGGGAGCTGTTTTTT. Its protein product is CASSWGTSGWTGELFF.

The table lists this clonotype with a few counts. The CDR3 here is CASSHGTSGTKNIQYF. The CDR3 coding sequence is TGCGCCAGCAGCCATGGGACTAGCGGGACCAAAAACATTCAGTACTTC. The chain uses TRBV4-3 and TRBJ2-4; TRBD2 matches at 13 bases. The V segment lost 3 bases and the J segment 2 bases; nucleotides outside the gene matches: 1. The CDR3 has 16 amino acids. Germline V lookup: CDR1 LGHNA, CDR2 YSLEER.

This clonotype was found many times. CDR3 sequence reads: CASSPGQGAENTEAFF. In nucleotides, the CDR3 is TGTGCCAGCAGTCCGGGACAGGGGGCCGAAAACACTGAAGCTTTCTTT. The rearrangement uses TRBV28 and TRBJ1-1, with 12 nucleotides matching TRBD1. The CDR3 extends over 16 amino acids. V shed 5 bases and J 2 bases; nucleotides not matched to a gene: 6. Germline V gene lookup returns CDR1 MDHEN and CDR2 SYDVKM.

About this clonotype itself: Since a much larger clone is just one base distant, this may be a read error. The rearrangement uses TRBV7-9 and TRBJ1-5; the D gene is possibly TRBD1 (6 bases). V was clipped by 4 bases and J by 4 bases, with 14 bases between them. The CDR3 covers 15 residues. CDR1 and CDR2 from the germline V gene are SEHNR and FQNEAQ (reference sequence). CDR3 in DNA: TGTGCCAGCAGCTCCGGACAGCGAGATAATCAGCCCCAGCATTTT. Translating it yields CASSSGQRDNQPQHF.

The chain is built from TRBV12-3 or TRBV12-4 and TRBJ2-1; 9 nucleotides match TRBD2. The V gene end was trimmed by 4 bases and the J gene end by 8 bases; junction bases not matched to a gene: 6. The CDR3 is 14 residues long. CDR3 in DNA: TGTGCCAGCAGTTCAGCGGGGGGCAGGGATGAGCAGTTCTTC. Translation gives CASSSAGGRDEQFF.

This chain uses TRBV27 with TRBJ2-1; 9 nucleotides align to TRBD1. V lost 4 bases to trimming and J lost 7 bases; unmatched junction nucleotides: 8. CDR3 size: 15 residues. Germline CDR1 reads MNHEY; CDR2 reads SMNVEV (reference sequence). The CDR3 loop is CASSSPGQGLNEQFF. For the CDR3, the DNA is TGTGCCAGCAGTTCTCCGGGACAGGGATTAAATGAGCAGTTCTTC.

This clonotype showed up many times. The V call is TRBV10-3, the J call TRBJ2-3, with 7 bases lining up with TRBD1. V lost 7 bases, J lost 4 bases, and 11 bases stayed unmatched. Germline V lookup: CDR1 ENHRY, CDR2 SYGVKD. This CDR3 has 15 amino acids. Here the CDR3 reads CAINTEGGLPDTQYF. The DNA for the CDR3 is TGTGCCATCAACACGGAAGGGGGCCTCCCAGATACGCAGTATTTT.

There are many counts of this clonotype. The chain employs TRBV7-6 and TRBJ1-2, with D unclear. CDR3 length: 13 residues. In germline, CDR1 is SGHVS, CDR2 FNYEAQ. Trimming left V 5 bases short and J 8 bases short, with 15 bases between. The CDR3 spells CASSPYDTLGYTF. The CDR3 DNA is TGTGCCAGCAGCCCTTATGATACATTAGGCTACACCTTC.

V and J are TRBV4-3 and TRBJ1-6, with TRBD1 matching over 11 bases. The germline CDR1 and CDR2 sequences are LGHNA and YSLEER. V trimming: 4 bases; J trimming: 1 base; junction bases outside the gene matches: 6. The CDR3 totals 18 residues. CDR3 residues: CASSLGQGASSYNSPLHF. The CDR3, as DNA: TGCGCCAGCAGCCTTGGACAGGGGGCGTCGTCCTATAATTCACCCCTCCACTTT.

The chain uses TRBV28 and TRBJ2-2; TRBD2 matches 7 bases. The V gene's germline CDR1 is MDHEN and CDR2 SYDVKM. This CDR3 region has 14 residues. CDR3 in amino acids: CVGGGEGTTGELFF. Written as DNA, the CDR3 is TGTGTCGGGGGAGGGGAAGGGACCACCGGGGAGCTGTTTTTT. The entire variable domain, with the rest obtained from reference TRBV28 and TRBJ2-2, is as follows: DVKVTQSSRYLVKRTGEKVFLECVQDMDHENMFWYRQDPGLGLRLIYFSYDVKMKEKGDIPEGYSVSREKKERFSLILESASTNQTSMYLCVGGGEGTTGELFFGEGSRLTVL.

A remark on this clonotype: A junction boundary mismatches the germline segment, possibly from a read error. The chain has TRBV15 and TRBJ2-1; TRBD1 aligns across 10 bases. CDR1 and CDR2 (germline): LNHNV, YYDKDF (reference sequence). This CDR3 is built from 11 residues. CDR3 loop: CVTSGQGGQFF. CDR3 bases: TGTGTCACCAGCGGACAGGGGGGGCAGTTCTTC.

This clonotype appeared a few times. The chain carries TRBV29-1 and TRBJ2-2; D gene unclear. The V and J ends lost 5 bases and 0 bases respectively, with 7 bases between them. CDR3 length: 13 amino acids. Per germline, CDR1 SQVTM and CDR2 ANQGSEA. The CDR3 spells CSVTLPNTGELFF. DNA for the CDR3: TGCAGCGTTACGTTACCGAACACCGGGGAGCTGTTTTTT.

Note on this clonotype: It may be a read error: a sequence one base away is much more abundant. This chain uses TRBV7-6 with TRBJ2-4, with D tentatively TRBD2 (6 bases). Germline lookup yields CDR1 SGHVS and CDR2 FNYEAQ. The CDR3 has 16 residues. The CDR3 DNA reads TGTACCAGCAGCCATAGGGCGGGGCCCCCGGGAAACATTCAGTACTTC. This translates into CTSSHRAGPPGNIQYF.

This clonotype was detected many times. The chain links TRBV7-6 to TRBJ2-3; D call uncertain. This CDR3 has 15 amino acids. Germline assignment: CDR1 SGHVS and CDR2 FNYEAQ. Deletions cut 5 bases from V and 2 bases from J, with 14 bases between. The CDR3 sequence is CASSRATSLTDTQYF. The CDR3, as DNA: TGTGCCAGCAGCCGGGCCACCTCCCTCACAGATACGCAGTATTTT.

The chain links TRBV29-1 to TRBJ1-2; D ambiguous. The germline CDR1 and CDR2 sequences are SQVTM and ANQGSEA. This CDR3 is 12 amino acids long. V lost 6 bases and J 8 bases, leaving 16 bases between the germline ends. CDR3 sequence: CSVRGLQEGYTF. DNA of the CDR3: TGCAGCGTGAGAGGCCTTCAGGAGGGCTACACCTTC.

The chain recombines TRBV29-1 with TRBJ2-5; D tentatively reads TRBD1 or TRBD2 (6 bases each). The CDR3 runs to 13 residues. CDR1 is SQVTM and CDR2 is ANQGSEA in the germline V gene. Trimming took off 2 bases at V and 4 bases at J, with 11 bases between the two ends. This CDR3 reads CSVERGAGETQYF. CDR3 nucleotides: TGCAGCGTTGAAAGGGGGGCAGGAGAGACCCAGTACTTC.